The rows below give T cell receptor beta chains drawn from one sample of a study of T-cell memory formation after mild COVID-19. Via MiXCR, TCRdb re-called the 5' RACE reads, giving one row per CDR3 protein. The table shows about 310,000 distinct CDR3 sequences, with roughly 19% occurring only once. The sample comprised PBMCs or a T cell subset sorted from them (not recorded which). Source of these receptors: a young man who had mild COVID-19 (a few samples of this study predate the infection). Cell type and time point are not known. Both conserved end residues are part of each CDR3. Fields, in order: V gene, clone size, D gene, J gene, CDR3 DNA, CDR3 protein. The D gene is left open where the match is weak. The size field is filled for only some rows; it gives once, few, many or a size class.

v_gene: TRBV4-3
abundance: many
d_gene: NA
j_gene: TRBJ2-5
CDR3nt: TGCGCCAGCAGCCAAGGGGGACGGCAGGGCCAAGAGACCCAGTACTTC
CDR3aa: CASSQGGRQGQETQYF

v_gene: TRBV29-1
abundance: few
d_gene: NA
j_gene: TRBJ2-1
CDR3nt: TGCAGCGTCGGTCGAAGGCTAGCTAATGAGCAGTTCTTC
CDR3aa: CSVGRRLANEQFF

v_gene: TRBV20-1
abundance: few
d_gene: NA
j_gene: TRBJ2-1
CDR3nt: TGCAGTGCTACGTCCCCGACAGGCCGTCTTCCAGGGGATGAGCAGTTCTTC
CDR3aa: CSATSPTGRLPGDEQFF

v_gene: TRBV6-5
abundance: NA
d_gene: NA
j_gene: TRBJ2-1
CDR3nt: TGTGCCAGCAGCCCCTTGGGTGCCTCTGGGCAGTTCTTC
CDR3aa: CASSPLGASGQFF

v_gene: TRBV5-1
abundance: NA
d_gene: NA
j_gene: TRBJ2-5
CDR3nt: TGCGCCAGCAGCTTGAGGGGGTCCAGAGAGACCCAGTACTTC
CDR3aa: CASSLRGSRETQYF

v_gene: TRBV6-5
abundance: NA
d_gene: NA
j_gene: TRBJ2-6
CDR3nt: TGTGCCAGCAGTTACTCAGGGTTTGGGGCCAACGTCCTGACTTTC
CDR3aa: CASSYSGFGANVLTF

v_gene: TRBV5-5
abundance: NA
d_gene: NA
j_gene: TRBJ1-1
CDR3nt: TGTGCCAGCAGCTTGGGACCCGGGGGGGACACTGAAGCTTTCTTT
CDR3aa: CASSLGPGGDTEAFF

v_gene: TRBV5-5
abundance: NA
d_gene: NA
j_gene: TRBJ2-5
CDR3nt: TGTGCCAGCAGCTTGGGGGGGGCTCGGGGGACCCAGTACTTC
CDR3aa: CASSLGGARGTQYF

v_gene: TRBV4-1
abundance: NA
d_gene: NA
j_gene: TRBJ2-6
CDR3nt: TGCGCCAGCAGCCAATCGAGGGTTTGGTCTGGGGCCAACGTCCTGACTTTC
CDR3aa: CASSQSRVWSGANVLTF

v_gene: TRBV29-1
abundance: NA
d_gene: NA
j_gene: TRBJ1-3
CDR3nt: TGCAGCGTTAAAGGGCGGGCGGACCGTAACTCTGGAAACACCATATATTTT
CDR3aa: CSVKGRADRNSGNTIYF

v_gene: TRBV7-7
abundance: many
d_gene: NA
j_gene: TRBJ2-5
CDR3nt: TGTGCCAGCAGCTTACGCCGGGGGTCCGAAGAGACCCAGTACTTC
CDR3aa: CASSLRRGSEETQYF

v_gene: TRBV6-5
abundance: NA
d_gene: NA
j_gene: TRBJ1-2
CDR3nt: TGTGCCAGCAGTTACTCGCTTAGCTATGGCTACACCTTC
CDR3aa: CASSYSLSYGYTF

v_gene: TRBV4-1
abundance: NA
d_gene: NA
j_gene: TRBJ2-5
CDR3nt: TGCGCCAGCAGCCAAGACCAGCGACAGGCCGTACTACAAGAGACCCAGTACTTC
CDR3aa: CASSQDQRQAVLQETQYF

v_gene: TRBV28
abundance: few
d_gene: TRBD2
j_gene: TRBJ2-5
CDR3nt: TGTGCCAGCAGACTAGCGGGCGGAGCGCTACAAGAGACCCAGTACTTC
CDR3aa: CASRLAGGALQETQYF

v_gene: TRBV4-1
abundance: few
d_gene: TRBD2
j_gene: TRBJ2-5
CDR3nt: TGCGCCAGCAGTCAGGGGCGGGGGGGTTCCAAGGAGACCCAGTACTTC
CDR3aa: CASSQGRGGSKETQYF

v_gene: TRBV7-6
abundance: NA
d_gene: TRBD1
j_gene: TRBJ2-5
CDR3nt: TGTGCCAGCAGCTTAGCGAGGACAGGGGAAGAGACCCAGTACTTC
CDR3aa: CASSLARTGEETQYF

v_gene: TRBV4-1
abundance: NA
d_gene: TRBD2
j_gene: TRBJ2-2
CDR3nt: TGCGCCAGCAGCCAAGCCATAGCGGGGGCCCACACCGGGGAGCTGTTTTTT
CDR3aa: CASSQAIAGAHTGELFF

v_gene: TRBV7-3
abundance: NA
d_gene: TRBD2
j_gene: TRBJ2-5
CDR3nt: TGTGCCAGCAGCCCAGGGACTAGCGGACGTGAGACCCAGTACTTC
CDR3aa: CASSPGTSGRETQYF

v_gene: TRBV3-1
abundance: few
d_gene: NA
j_gene: TRBJ2-3
CDR3nt: TGTGCCAGCAGACGTACCCCCGGGGCCACAGATACGCAGTATTTT
CDR3aa: CASRRTPGATDTQYF

v_gene: TRBV20-1
abundance: NA
d_gene: NA
j_gene: TRBJ2-5
CDR3nt: TGCAGTGCTCCTCCTCCGGGGGGCTACGGGGCCCAGTACTTC
CDR3aa: CSAPPPGGYGAQYF

v_gene: TRBV30
abundance: NA
d_gene: TRBD1
j_gene: TRBJ1-1
CDR3nt: TGTGCCTGCAGAACTAAAAGACAGGGCACTGAAGCTTTCTTT
CDR3aa: CACRTKRQGTEAFF

v_gene: TRBV5-1
abundance: NA
d_gene: TRBD1
j_gene: TRBJ2-7
CDR3nt: TGCGCCAGCAGCTTCGCGGGACAGGGAGGAAACGAGCAGTACTTC
CDR3aa: CASSFAGQGGNEQYF

v_gene: TRBV12-3/TRBV12-4
abundance: NA
d_gene: NA
j_gene: TRBJ1-2
CDR3nt: TGTGCCAGCAGCACCGGGTCCGGTGGGAATGGCTACACCTTC
CDR3aa: CASSTGSGGNGYTF

v_gene: TRBV6-5
abundance: few
d_gene: TRBD2
j_gene: TRBJ2-3
CDR3nt: TGTGCCAGCAGTTACTCGATCGGGGAGGGAGATACGCAGTATTTT
CDR3aa: CASSYSIGEGDTQYF

v_gene: TRBV5-1
abundance: NA
d_gene: TRBD2
j_gene: TRBJ2-7
CDR3nt: TGCGCCAGCAGCCGAAGTTGGACTAGCGGGGTCAACGAGCAGTACTTC
CDR3aa: CASSRSWTSGVNEQYF

v_gene: TRBV7-9
abundance: NA
d_gene: NA
j_gene: TRBJ2-1
CDR3nt: TGTGCCAGCAGCCACGAGCAGACCAATGAGCAGTTCTTC
CDR3aa: CASSHEQTNEQFF

v_gene: TRBV27
abundance: NA
d_gene: NA
j_gene: TRBJ1-3
CDR3nt: TGTGCCAGCAGTACACTCGGCGGAAACACCATATATTTT
CDR3aa: CASSTLGGNTIYF

v_gene: TRBV7-9
abundance: NA
d_gene: NA
j_gene: TRBJ2-3
CDR3nt: TGTGCCAGCAGCCTGTTCCGGGACACCACAGATACGCAGTATTTT
CDR3aa: CASSLFRDTTDTQYF

v_gene: TRBV20-1
abundance: NA
d_gene: NA
j_gene: TRBJ1-3
CDR3nt: TGCAGTGCGCCCGACCCAGCCTCTGGAAACACCATATATTTT
CDR3aa: CSAPDPASGNTIYF

v_gene: TRBV6-2/TRBV6-3
abundance: NA
d_gene: NA
j_gene: TRBJ2-2
CDR3nt: TGTGCCAGCAGCCCTCTGAGATTTCGACAGACGAACACCGGGGAGCTGTTTTTT
CDR3aa: CASSPLRFRQTNTGELFF